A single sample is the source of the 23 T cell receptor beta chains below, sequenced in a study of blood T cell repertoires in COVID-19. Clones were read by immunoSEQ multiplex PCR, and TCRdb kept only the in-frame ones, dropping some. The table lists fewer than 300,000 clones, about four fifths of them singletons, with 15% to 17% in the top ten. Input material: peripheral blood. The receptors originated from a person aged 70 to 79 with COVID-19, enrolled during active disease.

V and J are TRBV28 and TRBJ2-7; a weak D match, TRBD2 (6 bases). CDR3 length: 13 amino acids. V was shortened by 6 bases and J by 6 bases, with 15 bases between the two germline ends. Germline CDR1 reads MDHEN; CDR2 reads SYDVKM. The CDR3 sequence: CASSPSAGLEQYF. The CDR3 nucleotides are TGTGCCAGCAGCCCGTCAGCGGGTCTCGAGCAGTACTTC.

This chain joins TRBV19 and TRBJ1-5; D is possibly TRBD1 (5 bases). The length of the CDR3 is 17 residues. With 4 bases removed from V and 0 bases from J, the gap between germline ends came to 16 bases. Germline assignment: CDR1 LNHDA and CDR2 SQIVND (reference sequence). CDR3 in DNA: TGTGCCAGTAGTACCCCATCGTGGGGGGGTAGCAATCAGCCCCAGCATTTT. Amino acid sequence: CASSTPSWGGSNQPQHF.

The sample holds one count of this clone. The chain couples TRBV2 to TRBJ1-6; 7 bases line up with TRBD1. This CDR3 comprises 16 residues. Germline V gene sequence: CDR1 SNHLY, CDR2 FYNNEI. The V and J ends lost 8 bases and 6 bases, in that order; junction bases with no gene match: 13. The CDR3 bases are TGTGCCAGCTACCCTGGACAGGAGACTTTTAATTCACCCCTCCACTTT. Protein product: CASYPGQETFNSPLHF.

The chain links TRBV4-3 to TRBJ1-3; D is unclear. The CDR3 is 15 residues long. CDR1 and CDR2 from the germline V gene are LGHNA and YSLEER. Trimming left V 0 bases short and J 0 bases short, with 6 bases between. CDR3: CASSQETASGNTIYF. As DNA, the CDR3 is TGCGCCAGCAGCCAAGAAACAGCCTCTGGAAACACCATATATTTT.

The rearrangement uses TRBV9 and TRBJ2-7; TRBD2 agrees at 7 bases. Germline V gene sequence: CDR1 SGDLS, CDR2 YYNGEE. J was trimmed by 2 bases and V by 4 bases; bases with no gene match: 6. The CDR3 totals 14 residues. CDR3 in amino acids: CASSPRGGPYEQYF. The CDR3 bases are TGTGCCAGCAGCCCCCGGGGAGGGCCCTACGAGCAGTACTTC.

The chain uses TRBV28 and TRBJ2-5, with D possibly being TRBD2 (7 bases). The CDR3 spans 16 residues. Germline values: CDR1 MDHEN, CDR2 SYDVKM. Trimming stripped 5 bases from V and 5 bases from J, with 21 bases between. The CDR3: CASSAAFRGAVETQYF. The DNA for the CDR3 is TGTGCCAGCAGTGCCGCCTTCCGGGGGGCTGTGGAGACCCAGTACTTC.

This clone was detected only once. The CDR3, as DNA: TGCGCCAGCAGCCAAGAGCCTAGCGGGCGCACAGATACGCAGTATTTT. It codes for CASSQEPSGRTDTQYF. The chain joins TRBV4-3 to TRBJ2-3; 8 bases fit TRBD2. Unmatched junction bases numbered 3, after V lost 0 bases and J lost 1 base. The CDR3 runs to 16 residues. CDR1 and CDR2 from the germline V gene are LGHNA and YSLEER.

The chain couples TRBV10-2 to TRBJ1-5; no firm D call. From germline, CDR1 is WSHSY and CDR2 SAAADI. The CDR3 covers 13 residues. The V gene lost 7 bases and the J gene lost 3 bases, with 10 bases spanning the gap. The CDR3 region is CASTGAANQPQHF. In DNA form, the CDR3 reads TGCGCCAGCACTGGAGCGGCCAATCAGCCCCAGCATTTT.

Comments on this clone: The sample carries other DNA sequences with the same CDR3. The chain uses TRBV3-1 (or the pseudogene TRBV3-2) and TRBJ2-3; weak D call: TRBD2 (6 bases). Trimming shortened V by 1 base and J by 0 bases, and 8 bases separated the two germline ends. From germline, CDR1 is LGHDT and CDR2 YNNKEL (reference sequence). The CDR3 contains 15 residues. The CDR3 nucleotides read TGTGCCAGCAGCCAAGCCGCGGGGAGCACAGATACGCAGTATTTT. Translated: CASSQAAGSTDTQYF.

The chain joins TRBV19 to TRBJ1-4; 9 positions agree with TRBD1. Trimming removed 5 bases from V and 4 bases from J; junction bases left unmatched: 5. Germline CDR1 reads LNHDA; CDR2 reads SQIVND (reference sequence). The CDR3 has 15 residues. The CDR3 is CASSQGQGNNEKLFF. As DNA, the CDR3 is TGTGCCAGTAGTCAAGGACAGGGGAATAATGAAAAACTGTTTTTT.

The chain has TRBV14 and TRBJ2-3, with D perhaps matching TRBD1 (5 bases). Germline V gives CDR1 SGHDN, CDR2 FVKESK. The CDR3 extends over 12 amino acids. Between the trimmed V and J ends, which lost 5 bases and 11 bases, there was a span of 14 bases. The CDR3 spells CASSFDRIKQYF. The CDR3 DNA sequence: TGTGCCAGCAGCTTCGACAGAATAAAGCAGTATTTT.

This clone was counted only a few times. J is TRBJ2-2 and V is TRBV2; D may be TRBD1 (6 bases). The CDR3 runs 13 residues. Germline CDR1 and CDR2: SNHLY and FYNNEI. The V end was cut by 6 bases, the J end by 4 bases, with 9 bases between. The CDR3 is CASRDSPTGELFF. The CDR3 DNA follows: TGTGCCAGCAGGGACAGTCCCACCGGGGAGCTGTTTTTT.

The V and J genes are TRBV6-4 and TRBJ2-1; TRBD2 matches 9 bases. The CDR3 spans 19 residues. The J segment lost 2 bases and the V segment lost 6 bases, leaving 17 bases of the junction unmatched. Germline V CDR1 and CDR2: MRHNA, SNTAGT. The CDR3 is CASSGDPSGTKQPYNEQFF. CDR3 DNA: TGTGCCAGCAGCGGAGACCCTAGCGGGACTAAACAACCCTACAATGAGCAGTTCTTC.

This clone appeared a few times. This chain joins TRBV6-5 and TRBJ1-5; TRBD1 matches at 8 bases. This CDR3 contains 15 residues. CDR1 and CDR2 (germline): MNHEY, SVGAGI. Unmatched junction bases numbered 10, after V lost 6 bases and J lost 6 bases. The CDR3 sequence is CASSLQGGGGQPQHF. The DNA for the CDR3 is TGTGCCAGCAGCTTACAGGGGGGAGGTGGTCAGCCCCAGCATTTT.

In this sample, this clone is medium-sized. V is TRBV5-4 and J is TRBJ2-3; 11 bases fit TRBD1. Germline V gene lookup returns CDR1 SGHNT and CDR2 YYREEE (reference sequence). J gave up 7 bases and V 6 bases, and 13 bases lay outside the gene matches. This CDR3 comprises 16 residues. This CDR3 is CASTKGGGQGDHTQYF. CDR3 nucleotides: TGTGCCAGCACCAAAGGGGGGGGACAGGGGGACCATACGCAGTATTTT.

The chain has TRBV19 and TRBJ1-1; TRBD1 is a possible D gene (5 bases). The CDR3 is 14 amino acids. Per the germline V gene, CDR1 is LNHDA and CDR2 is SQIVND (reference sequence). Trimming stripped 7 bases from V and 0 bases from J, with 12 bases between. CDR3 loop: CASIGADLNTEAFF. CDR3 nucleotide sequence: TGTGCCAGTATTGGGGCAGATTTGAACACTGAAGCTTTCTTT.

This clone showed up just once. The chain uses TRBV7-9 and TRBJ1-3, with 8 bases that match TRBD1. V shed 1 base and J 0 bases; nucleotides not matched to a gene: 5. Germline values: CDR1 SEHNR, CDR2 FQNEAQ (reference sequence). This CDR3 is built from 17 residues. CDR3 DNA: TGTGCCAGCAGCTTAGATCAGGGGGCCACCTCTGGAAACACCATATATTTT. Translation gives CASSLDQGATSGNTIYF.

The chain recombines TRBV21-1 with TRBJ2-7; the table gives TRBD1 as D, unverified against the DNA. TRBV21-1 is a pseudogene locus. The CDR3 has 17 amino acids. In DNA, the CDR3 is TGTGCCAGCAGCACAAGAAACCGACAGGCCCTCTCCTACGAGCAGTACTTC. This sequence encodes CASSTRNRQALSYEQYF.

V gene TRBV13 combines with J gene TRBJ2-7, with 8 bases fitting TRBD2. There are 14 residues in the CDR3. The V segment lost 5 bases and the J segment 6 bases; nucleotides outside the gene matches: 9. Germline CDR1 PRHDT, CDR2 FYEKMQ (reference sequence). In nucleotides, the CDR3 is TGTGCCAGCAGCCCCCGGGGGGGCTCTCTCGAGCAGTACTTC. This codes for CASSPRGGSLEQYF. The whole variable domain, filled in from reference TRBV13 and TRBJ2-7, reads AAGVIQSPRHLIKEKRETATLKCYPIPRHDTVYWYQQGPGQDPQFLISFYEKMQSDKGSIPDRFSAQQFSDYHSELNMSSLELGDSALYFCASSPRGGSLEQYFGPGTRLTVT.

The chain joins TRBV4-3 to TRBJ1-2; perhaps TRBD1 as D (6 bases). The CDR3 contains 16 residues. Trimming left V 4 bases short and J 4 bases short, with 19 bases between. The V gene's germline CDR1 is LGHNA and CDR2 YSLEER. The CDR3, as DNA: TGCGCCAGCAGCCGCGATCCCTCAGGGGTCGTCTATGGCTACACCTTC. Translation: CASSRDPSGVVYGYTF.

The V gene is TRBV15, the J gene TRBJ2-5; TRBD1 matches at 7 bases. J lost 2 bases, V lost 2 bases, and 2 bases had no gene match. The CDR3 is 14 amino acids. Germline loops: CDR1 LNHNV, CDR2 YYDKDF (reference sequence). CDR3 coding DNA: TGTGCCACCAGCAGACTGGGACAGCAAGAGACCCAGTACTTC. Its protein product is CATSRLGQQETQYF.

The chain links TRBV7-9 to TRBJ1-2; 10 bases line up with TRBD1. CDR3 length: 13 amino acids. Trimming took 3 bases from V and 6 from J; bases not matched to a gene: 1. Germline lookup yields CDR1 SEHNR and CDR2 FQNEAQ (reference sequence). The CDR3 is CASSFGTGDGYTF. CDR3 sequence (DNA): TGTGCCAGCAGCTTCGGGACAGGGGATGGCTACACCTTC.

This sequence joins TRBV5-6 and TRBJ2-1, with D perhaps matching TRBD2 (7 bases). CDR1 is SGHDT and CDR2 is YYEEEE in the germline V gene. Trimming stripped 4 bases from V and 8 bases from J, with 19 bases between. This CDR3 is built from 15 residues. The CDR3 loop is CASSLMGGPDDEQFF. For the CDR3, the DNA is TGTGCCAGCAGCCTCATGGGGGGGCCGGACGATGAGCAGTTCTTC.